This T cell receptor (beta chain) appears in the sequencing data of a study of T cell changes during pregnancy in multiple sclerosis. V lost 0 bases to trimming and J lost 7 bases, with 9 bases between them. CDR3 length: 12 amino acids. CDR1 is GTSNPN, CDR2 SVGIG, per germline (reference sequence). Data came from immunoSEQ multiplex PCR; TCRdb stores just in-frame clones and leaves some out. The table records over 90,000 clones, approximately 93% of them present only once. In this sample, this clone turned up a few times. The sequenced sample was peripheral blood, obtained after pregnancy. This TCR was recovered from a female donor with multiple sclerosis, enrolled in a pregnancy study. The V gene is TRBV30, the J gene TRBJ1-1, with a tentative D call TRBD1 (5 bases). The CDR3 sequence: CAWSVRQLEAFF. The CDR3 DNA reads as TGTGCCTGGAGTGTACGACAGCTTGAAGCTTTCTTT.